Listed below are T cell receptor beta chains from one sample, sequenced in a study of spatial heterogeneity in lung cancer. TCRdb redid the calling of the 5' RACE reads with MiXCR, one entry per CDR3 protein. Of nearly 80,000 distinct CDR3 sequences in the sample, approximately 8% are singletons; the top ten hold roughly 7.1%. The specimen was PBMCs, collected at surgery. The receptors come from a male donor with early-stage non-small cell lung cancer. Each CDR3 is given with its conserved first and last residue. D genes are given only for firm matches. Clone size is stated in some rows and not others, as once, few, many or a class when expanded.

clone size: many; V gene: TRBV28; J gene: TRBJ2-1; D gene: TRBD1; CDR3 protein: CASSLSGQGALDEQFF; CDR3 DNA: TGTGCCAGCAGTTTATCGGGACAGGGGGCTCTAGATGAGCAGTTCTTC
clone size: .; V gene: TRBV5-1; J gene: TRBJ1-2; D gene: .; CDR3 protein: CASSLDRIANYGYTF; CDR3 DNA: TGCGCCAGCAGCTTGGACAGGATAGCTAACTATGGCTACACCTTC
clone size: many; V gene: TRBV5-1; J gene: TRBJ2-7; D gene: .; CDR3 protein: CASSLTGSTYEQYF; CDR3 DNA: TGCGCCAGCAGCTTGACAGGGTCAACCTACGAGCAGTACTTC
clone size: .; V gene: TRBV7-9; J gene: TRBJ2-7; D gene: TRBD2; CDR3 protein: CASSALAGAAYEQYF; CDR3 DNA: TGTGCCAGCAGCGCTTTAGCGGGAGCCGCCTACGAGCAGTACTTC
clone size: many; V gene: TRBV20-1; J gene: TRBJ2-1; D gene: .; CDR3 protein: CSAMTRDEQFF; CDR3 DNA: TGCAGTGCTATGACTCGAGATGAGCAGTTCTTC
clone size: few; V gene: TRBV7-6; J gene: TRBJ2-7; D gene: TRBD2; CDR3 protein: CASSLNTGTRPGEQYF; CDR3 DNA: TGTGCCAGCAGCTTAAACACCGGGACTAGGCCTGGCGAGCAGTACTTC
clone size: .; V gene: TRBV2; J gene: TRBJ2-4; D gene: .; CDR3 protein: CASSEEEGGTKNIQYF; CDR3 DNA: TGTGCCAGCAGTGAGGAAGAGGGAGGAACCAAAAACATTCAGTACTTC
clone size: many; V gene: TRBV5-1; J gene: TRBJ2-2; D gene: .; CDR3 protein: CASSLVGGPNTGELFF; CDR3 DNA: TGCGCCAGCAGCTTGGTGGGCGGGCCCAACACCGGGGAGCTGTTTTTT
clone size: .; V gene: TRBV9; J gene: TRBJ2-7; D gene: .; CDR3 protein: CASSVGDGASYEQYF; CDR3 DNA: TGTGCCAGCAGCGTAGGGGACGGGGCGTCCTACGAGCAGTACTTC
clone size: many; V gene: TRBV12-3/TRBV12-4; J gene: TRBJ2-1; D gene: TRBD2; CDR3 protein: CASSLVAGAIDEQFF; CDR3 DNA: TGTGCCAGCAGTTTGGTAGCGGGAGCGATAGATGAGCAGTTCTTC
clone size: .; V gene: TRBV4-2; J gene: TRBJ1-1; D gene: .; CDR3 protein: CASSQDMSREIGAFF; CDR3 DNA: TGTGCCAGCAGCCAAGATATGAGCAGGGAGATTGGAGCTTTCTTT
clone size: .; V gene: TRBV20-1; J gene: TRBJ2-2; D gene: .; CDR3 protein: CSARVSNANTGELFF; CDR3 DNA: TGCAGTGCTAGAGTGTCGAACGCCAACACCGGGGAGCTGTTTTTT
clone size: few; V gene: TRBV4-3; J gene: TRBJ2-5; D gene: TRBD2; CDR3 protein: CASSPHAGVPETQYF; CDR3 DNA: TGCGCCAGCAGCCCTCACGCGGGAGTACCAGAGACCCAGTACTTC
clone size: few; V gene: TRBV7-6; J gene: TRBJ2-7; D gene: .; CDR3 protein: CASSLMREGYEQYF; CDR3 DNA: TGTGCCAGCAGCTTAATGAGGGAAGGCTACGAGCAGTACTTC
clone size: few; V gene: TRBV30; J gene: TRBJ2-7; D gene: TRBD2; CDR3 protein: CAWSVTGGVGEQYF; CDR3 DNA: TGTGCCTGGAGTGTTACGGGGGGAGTGGGCGAGCAGTACTTC
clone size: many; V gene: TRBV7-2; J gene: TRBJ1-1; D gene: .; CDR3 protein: CASSRGAGGTEAFF; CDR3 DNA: TGTGCCAGCAGTCGGGGAGCCGGCGGTACTGAAGCTTTCTTT
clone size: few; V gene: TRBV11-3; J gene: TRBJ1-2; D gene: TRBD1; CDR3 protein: CASSPRTGAGGYTF; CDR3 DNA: TGTGCCAGCAGCCCGCGGACAGGGGCAGGCGGCTACACCTTC
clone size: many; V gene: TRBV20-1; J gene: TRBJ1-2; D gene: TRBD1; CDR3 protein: CSAPPGQGTKGYTF; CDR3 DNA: TGCAGTGCCCCACCGGGACAGGGGACGAAGGGCTACACCTTC
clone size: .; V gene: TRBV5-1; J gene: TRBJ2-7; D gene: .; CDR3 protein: CASAPATDSYEQYF; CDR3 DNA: TGCGCCAGCGCCCCGGCGACAGACTCCTACGAGCAGTACTTC
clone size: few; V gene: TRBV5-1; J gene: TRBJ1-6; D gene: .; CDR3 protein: CASRLEVNSPLHF; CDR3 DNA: TGCGCCAGCAGGTTGGAAGTTAATTCACCCCTCCACTTT
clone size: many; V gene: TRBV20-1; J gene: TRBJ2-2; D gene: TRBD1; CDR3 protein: CSAGDSRRNTGELFF; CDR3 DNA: TGCAGTGCCGGGGACAGCCGGCGTAACACCGGGGAGCTGTTTTTT
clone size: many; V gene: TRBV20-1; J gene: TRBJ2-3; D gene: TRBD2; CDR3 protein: CSAQGLAGDTDTQYF; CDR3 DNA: TGCAGTGCTCAAGGGCTAGCGGGGGACACAGATACGCAGTATTTT
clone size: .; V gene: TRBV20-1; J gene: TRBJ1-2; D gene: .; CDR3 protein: CSARDLTGTYYGYTF; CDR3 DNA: TGCAGTGCTAGAGATCTCACAGGGACGTACTATGGCTACACCTTC
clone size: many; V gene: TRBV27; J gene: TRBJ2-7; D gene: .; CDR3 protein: CASRGPYEQYF; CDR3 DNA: TGTGCCAGCAGGGGACCCTACGAGCAGTACTTC
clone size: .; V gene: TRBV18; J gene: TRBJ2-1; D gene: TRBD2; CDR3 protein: CASSPERWGGEQFF; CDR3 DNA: TGTGCCAGCTCACCCGAGCGTTGGGGGGGTGAGCAGTTCTTC
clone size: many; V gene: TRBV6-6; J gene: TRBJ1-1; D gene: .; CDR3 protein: CASTLTGRDGMNTEAFF; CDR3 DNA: TGTGCCAGCACCCTTACAGGCAGGGACGGTATGAACACTGAAGCTTTCTTT
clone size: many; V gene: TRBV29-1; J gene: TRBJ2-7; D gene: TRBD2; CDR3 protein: CSVVASGGSYEQYF; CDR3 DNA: TGCAGCGTTGTGGCTAGCGGGGGCTCCTACGAGCAGTACTTC
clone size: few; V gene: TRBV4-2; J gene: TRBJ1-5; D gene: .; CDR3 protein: CASSRGLHNQPQHF; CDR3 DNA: TGTGCCAGCAGCAGAGGTTTACACAATCAGCCCCAGCATTTT
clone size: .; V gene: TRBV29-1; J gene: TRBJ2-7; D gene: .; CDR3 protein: CSVDWDTEQYF; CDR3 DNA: TGCAGCGTTGATTGGGACACCGAGCAGTACTTC
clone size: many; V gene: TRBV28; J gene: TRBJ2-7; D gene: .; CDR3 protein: CASSSLGSEQYF; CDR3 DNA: TGTGCCAGCAGTTCCCTCGGGAGCGAGCAGTACTTC
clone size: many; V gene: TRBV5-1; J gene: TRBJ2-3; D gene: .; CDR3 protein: CASSPLGDTQYF; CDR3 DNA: TGCGCCAGCAGCCCCCTGGGTGATACGCAGTATTTT
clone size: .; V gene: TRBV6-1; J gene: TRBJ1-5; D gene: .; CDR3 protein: CASSQGRGKPQHF; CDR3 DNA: TGTGCCAGCAGTCAGGGGAGGGGCAAGCCCCAGCATTTT
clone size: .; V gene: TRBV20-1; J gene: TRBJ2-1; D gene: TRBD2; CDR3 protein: CSARDFGAGAPEQFF; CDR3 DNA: TGCAGTGCTAGAGATTTTGGAGCGGGAGCCCCTGAGCAGTTCTTC
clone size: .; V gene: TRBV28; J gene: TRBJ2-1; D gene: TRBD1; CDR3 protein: CASSSPGTGSENEQFF; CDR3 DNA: TGTGCCAGCAGTTCTCCCGGGACAGGGTCCGAGAATGAGCAGTTCTTC
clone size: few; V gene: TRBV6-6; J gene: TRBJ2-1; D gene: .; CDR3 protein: CASGRQGGTDEQFF; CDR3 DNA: TGTGCCAGCGGACGACAGGGAGGCACCGATGAGCAGTTCTTC
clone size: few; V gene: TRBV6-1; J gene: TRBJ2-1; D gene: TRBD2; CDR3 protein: CASVYGLAGHNEQFF; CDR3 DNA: TGTGCCAGCGTCTATGGACTAGCGGGGCACAATGAGCAGTTCTTC
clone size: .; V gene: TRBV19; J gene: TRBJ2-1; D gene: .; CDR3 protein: CASSRQGSSNEQFF; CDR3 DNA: TGTGCCAGTAGTCGGCAGGGATCCAGCAATGAGCAGTTCTTC
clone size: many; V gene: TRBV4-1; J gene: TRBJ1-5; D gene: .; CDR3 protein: CASSQAQGGSQPQHF; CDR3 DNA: TGCGCCAGCAGCCAAGCCCAGGGTGGGAGTCAGCCCCAGCATTTT
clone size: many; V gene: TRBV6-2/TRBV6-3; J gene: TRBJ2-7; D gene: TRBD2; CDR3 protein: CASSPGLAGGEQYF; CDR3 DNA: TGTGCCAGCAGCCCGGGACTAGCGGGAGGCGAGCAGTACTTC
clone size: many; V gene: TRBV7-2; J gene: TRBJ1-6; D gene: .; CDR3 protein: CASSFTDSPLHF; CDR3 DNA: TGTGCCAGCAGCTTTACGGACTCACCCCTCCACTTT
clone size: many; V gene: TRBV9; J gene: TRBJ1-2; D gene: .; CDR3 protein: CASSVEGQIGYGYTF; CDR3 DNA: TGTGCCAGCAGCGTAGAGGGACAAATTGGCTATGGCTACACCTTC
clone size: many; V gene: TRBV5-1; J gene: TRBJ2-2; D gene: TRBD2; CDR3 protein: CASSTGLGATGELFF; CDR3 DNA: TGCGCCAGCAGCACGGGACTAGGGGCAACCGGGGAGCTGTTTTTT
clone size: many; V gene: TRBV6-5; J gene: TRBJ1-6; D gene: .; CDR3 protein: CASNSPYSPLHF; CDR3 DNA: TGTGCCAGCAACTCGCCGTATTCACCCCTCCACTTT
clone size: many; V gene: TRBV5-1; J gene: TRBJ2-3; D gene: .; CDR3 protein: CASSFNTRTDTQYF; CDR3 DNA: TGCGCCAGCAGCTTCAACACGCGCACAGATACGCAGTATTTT
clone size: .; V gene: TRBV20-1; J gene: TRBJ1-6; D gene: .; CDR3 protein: CSAREGRVNSPLHF; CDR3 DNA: TGCAGTGCTAGAGAGGGCAGGGTCAATTCACCCCTCCACTTT
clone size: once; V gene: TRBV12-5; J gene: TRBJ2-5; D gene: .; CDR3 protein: CASGYRPGETQYF; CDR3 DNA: TGTGCTAGTGGTTACAGACCGGGCGAGACCCAGTACTTC
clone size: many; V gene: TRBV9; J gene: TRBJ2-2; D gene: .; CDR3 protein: CASSVVAVTGELFF; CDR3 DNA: TGTGCCAGCAGCGTAGTTGCAGTCACCGGGGAGCTGTTTTTT
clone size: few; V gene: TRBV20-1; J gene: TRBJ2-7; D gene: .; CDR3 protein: CSAPGSDSYEQYF; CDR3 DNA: TGCAGTGCCCCCGGTAGCGACTCCTACGAGCAGTACTTC
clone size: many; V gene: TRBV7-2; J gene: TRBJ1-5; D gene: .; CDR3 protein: CASSAQGSSNQPQHF; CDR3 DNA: TGTGCCAGCAGCGCCCAGGGGTCGAGCAATCAGCCCCAGCATTTT
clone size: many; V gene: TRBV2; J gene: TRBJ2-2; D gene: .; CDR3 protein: CATGLSNTGELFF; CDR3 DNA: TGTGCCACCGGACTATCGAACACCGGGGAGCTGTTTTTT